One and the same sample provided the 14 T cell receptor beta chains below, sequenced in a study of blood T cell repertoires in COVID-19. Libraries were prepared by immunoSEQ multiplex PCR; TCRdb keeps only in-frame clonotypes and omits some of them. The sample carries 350,000 or so clones, about 92% recorded once. The sample taken for sequencing was PBMCs or T cells enriched from blood (not recorded which). The receptors shown here come from a woman in her 30s who had recovered from COVID-19.

The chain carries TRBV5-4 and TRBJ2-7; D remains ambiguous. The V and J ends lost 0 bases and 5 bases respectively, with 6 bases between them. Looked up from germline, CDR1 is SGHNT and CDR2 is YYREEE (reference sequence). The CDR3 is 12 residues long. CDR3 DNA: TGTGCCAGCAGCTTGGAGCGAAACGAGCAGTACTTC. The encoded protein is CASSLERNEQYF.

This clone has a single count. This rearrangement joins TRBV7-9 to TRBJ1-1; D not resolved. There are 14 residues in the CDR3. Germline-derived CDR1 and CDR2 are SEHNR and FQNEAQ (reference sequence). Between the trimmed V and J ends, which lost 5 bases and 0 bases, there was a span of 10 bases. CDR3 sequence reads: CASSEQSMNTEAFF. Written as DNA, the CDR3 is TGTGCCAGCAGCGAGCAATCTATGAACACTGAAGCTTTCTTT.

The chain joins TRBV4-1 to TRBJ2-3; 7 bases fit TRBD2. Per germline, CDR1 MGHRA and CDR2 YSYEKL. V shed 4 bases and J 7 bases; nucleotides not matched to a gene: 8. The CDR3 loop spans 14 amino acids. As DNA, the CDR3 is TGCGCCAGCAGCCGAGGCGGGAGTCCCAATACGCAGTATTTT. Encoded protein: CASSRGGSPNTQYF.

The genes are TRBV14 and TRBJ2-3; 7 bases align to TRBD1. Looked up from germline, CDR1 is SGHDN and CDR2 is FVKESK. This CDR3 comprises 15 residues. Losses at the gene ends were 4 bases for V and 6 bases for J; bases not matched to a gene: 10. The CDR3 reads CASSRGQSLSDTQYF. The CDR3 DNA is TGTGCCAGCAGCCGGGGACAGTCTCTATCGGATACGCAGTATTTT.

This clone was recorded a few times. The gene calls are TRBV28 and TRBJ1-2, with a weak D call TRBD1 (5 bases). The germline V gene encodes CDR1 MDHEN and CDR2 SYDVKM. With 4 bases removed from V and 7 bases from J, the gap between germline ends came to 16 bases. The CDR3 is 14 residues long. The CDR3 region is CASSSLGRVGGYTF. The CDR3 nucleotides are TGTGCCAGCAGTTCATTGGGCAGGGTGGGTGGCTACACCTTC.

The chain uses TRBV3-1 (or the pseudogene TRBV3-2) and TRBJ2-7, with a tentative D call TRBD2 (6 bases). Germline loops: CDR1 LGHDT, CDR2 YNNKEL (reference sequence). The CDR3 has 15 residues. V was pared by 4 bases and J by 0 bases, with 13 bases between. The CDR3 DNA is TGTGCCAGCAGCCCTACCGGGACTGGCTCCTACGAGCAGTACTTC. Its translation is CASSPTGTGSYEQYF.

The chain is built from TRBV9 and TRBJ2-2, with 8 bases lining up with TRBD1. The trim removed 2 bases at V and 7 bases at J, leaving 10 bases unmatched. Germline V gives CDR1 SGDLS, CDR2 YYNGEE. CDR3 length: 16 amino acids. The CDR3: CASSVGQGAYGGELFF. CDR3 nucleotides: TGTGCCAGCAGCGTTGGGCAGGGGGCTTACGGCGGGGAGCTGTTTTTT.

The rearrangement uses TRBV9 and TRBJ2-1; 7 nucleotides match TRBD2. Germline assignment: CDR1 SGDLS and CDR2 YYNGEE. V was clipped by 0 bases and J by 7 bases; unmatched bases: 7. CDR3 length: 15 residues. The CDR3 nucleotides read TGTGCCAGCAGCGTAGTAAGCGGGGCTGGGAATGAGCAGTTCTTC. As protein: CASSVVSGAGNEQFF.

The chain is built from TRBV18 and TRBJ1-2, with D possibly TRBD1 on 6 matching bases. The CDR3 covers 14 residues. Germline V gene data show CDR1 as KGHSH and CDR2 as LQKENI. V was shortened by 3 bases and J by 5 bases, with 13 bases between the two germline ends. CDR3 residues: CASSPMGQNYGYTF. CDR3 in DNA: TGTGCCAGCTCACCGATGGGACAAAATTATGGCTACACCTTC.

The chain couples TRBV6-5 to TRBJ1-6, with 8 positions matching TRBD1. CDR1 is MNHEY and CDR2 is SVGAGI in the germline V gene. The CDR3 is 14 residues long. V lost 5 bases to trimming and J lost 14 bases; unmatched junction nucleotides: 11. DNA for the CDR3: TGTGCCAGCAGTCCGGGACAGGTCGAATTCACCCTCCACTTT. It specifies CASSPGQVEFTLHF.

The V gene is TRBV4-1, the J gene TRBJ2-3, with D hard to call. The CDR3 has 12 residues. The V end lost 4 bases, the J end lost 4 bases, and 6 bases lay between the germline ends. The germline CDR1 and CDR2 sequences are MGHRA and YSYEKL. The CDR3 nucleotides read TGCGCCAGCAGCCTAAGCGCAGATACGCAGTATTTT. Protein product: CASSLSADTQYF.

The chain employs TRBV6-6 and TRBJ2-1; 8 bases align to TRBD1. Looked up from germline, CDR1 is MNHNY and CDR2 is SVGAGI (reference sequence). Trimming at V came to 5 bases and at J to 1 base, leaving 10 bases not matched to a gene. CDR3 length equals 17 residues. This chain's CDR3 is CASSHLGGQESYNEQFF. CDR3 bases: TGTGCCAGCAGTCACCTCGGGGGACAGGAATCCTACAATGAGCAGTTCTTC.

V gene TRBV15 combines with J gene TRBJ1-2; D uncertain. Trimming removed 0 bases at V and 6 bases at J, with 8 bases between. There are 13 residues in the CDR3. Germline loops: CDR1 LNHNV, CDR2 YYDKDF (reference sequence). The CDR3 protein is CATSRDVTNGYTF. The DNA of the CDR3 is TGTGCCACCAGCAGAGATGTGACAAATGGCTACACCTTC.

The rearrangement uses TRBV6-2 or TRBV6-3 and TRBJ1-2; TRBD1 matches at 9 bases. This CDR3 comprises 12 residues. V shed 4 bases and J 11 bases; nucleotides not matched to a gene: 5. The germline V gene encodes CDR1 MNHEY and CDR2 SVGEGT. CDR3 coding DNA: TGTGCCAGCAGTTCTACGGACAGGGGTTACACCTTC. Protein product: CASSSTDRGYTF.